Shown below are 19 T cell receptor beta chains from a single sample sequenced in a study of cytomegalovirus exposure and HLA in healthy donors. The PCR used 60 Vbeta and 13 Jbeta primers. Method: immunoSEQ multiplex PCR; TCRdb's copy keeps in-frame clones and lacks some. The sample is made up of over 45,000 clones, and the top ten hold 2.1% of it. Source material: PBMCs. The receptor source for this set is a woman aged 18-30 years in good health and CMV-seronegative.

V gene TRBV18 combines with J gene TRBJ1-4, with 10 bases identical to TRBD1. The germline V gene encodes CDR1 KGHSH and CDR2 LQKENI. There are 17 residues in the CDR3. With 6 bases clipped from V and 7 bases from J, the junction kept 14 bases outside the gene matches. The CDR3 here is CASSPWTGGISSEKLFF. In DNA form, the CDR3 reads TGTGCCAGCTCTCCGTGGACAGGGGGGATTAGTTCTGAAAAACTGTTTTTT.

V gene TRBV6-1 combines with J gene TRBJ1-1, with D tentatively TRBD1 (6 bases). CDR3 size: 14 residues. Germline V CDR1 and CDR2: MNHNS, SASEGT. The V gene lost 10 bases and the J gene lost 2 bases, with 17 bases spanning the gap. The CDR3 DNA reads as TGTGCCACCAACCCCAGGGGCTCAAACACTGAAGCTTTCTTT. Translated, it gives CATNPRGSNTEAFF.

The DNA for the CDR3 is TGTGCCAGCAGCAAGACCGGACAGGGGCAAAAAGATACGCAGTATTTT. It is translated as CASSKTGQGQKDTQYF. This chain links TRBV9 with TRBJ2-3, with 9 bases matching TRBD1. Germline V gene sequence: CDR1 SGDLS, CDR2 YYNGEE. With 4 bases clipped from V and 5 bases from J, the junction kept 11 bases outside the gene matches. The CDR3 sequence is 16 residues long.

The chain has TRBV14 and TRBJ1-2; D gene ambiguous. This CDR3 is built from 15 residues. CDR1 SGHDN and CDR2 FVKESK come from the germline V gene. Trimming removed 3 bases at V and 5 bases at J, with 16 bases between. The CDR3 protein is CASSHRTSQFYGYTF. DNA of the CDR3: TGTGCCAGCAGCCATCGGACTTCGCAATTTTATGGCTACACCTTC. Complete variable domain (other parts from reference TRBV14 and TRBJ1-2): EAGVTQFPSHSVIEKGQTVTLRCDPISGHDNLYWYRRVMGKEIKFLLHFVKESKQDESGMPNNRFLAERTGGTYSTLKVQPAELEDSGVYFCASSHRTSQFYGYTFGSGTRLTVV.

In DNA form, the CDR3 reads TGCAGCGTACTACAGGGAAACTATGGCTACACCTTC. Its protein product is CSVLQGNYGYTF. The chain carries TRBV29-1 and TRBJ1-2, with a tentative D call TRBD1 (6 bases). Germline values: CDR1 SQVTM, CDR2 ANQGSEA. The CDR3 covers 12 residues. Trimming took off 6 bases at V and 2 bases at J, with 10 bases between the two ends.

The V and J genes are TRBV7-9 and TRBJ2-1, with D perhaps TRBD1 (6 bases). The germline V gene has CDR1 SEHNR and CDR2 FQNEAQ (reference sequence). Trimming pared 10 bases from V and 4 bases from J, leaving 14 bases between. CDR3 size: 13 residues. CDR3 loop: CATTDRSYNEQFF. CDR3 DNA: TGTGCCACAACGGACAGATCGTACAATGAGCAGTTCTTC.

CDR3 protein: CASSRVPGQGTFGYTF. The CDR3, as DNA: TGTGCCAGCTCACGAGTTCCTGGACAGGGAACTTTCGGCTACACCTTC. The chain has TRBV18 and TRBJ1-2, with TRBD1 matching over 8 bases. The CDR3 consists of 16 residues. The V and J ends lost 4 bases and 8 bases, in that order; junction bases with no gene match: 15. The germline CDR1 and CDR2 sequences are KGHSH and LQKENI.

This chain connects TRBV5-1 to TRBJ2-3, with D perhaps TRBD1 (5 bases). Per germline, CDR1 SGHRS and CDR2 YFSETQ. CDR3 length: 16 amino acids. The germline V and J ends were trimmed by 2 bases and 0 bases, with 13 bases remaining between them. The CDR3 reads CASSFGRVLSTDTQYF. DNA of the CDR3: TGCGCCAGCAGCTTTGGCAGGGTATTGAGCACAGATACGCAGTATTTT. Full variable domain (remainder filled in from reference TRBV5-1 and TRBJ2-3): KAGVTQTPRYLIKTRGQQVTLSCSPISGHRSVSWYQQTPGQGLQFLFEYFSETQRNKGNFPGRFSGRQFSNSRSEMNVSTLELGDSALYLCASSFGRVLSTDTQYFGPGTRLTVL.

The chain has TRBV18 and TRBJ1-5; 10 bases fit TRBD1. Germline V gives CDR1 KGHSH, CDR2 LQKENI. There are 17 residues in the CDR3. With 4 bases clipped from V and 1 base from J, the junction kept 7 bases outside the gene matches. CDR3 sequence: CASSQEDRGSSNQPQHF. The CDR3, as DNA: TGTGCCAGCTCACAAGAGGACAGGGGGTCCAGCAATCAGCCCCAGCATTTT.

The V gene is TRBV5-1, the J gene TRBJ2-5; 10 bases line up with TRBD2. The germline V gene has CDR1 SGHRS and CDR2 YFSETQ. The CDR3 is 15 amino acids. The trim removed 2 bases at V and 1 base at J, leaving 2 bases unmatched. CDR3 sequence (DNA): TGCGCCAGCAGCTTCACTAGCGGGGTCCAAGAGACCCAGTACTTC. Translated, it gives CASSFTSGVQETQYF. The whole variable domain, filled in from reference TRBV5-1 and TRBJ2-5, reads KAGVTQTPRYLIKTRGQQVTLSCSPISGHRSVSWYQQTPGQGLQFLFEYFSETQRNKGNFPGRFSGRQFSNSRSEMNVSTLELGDSALYLCASSFTSGVQETQYFGPGTRLLVL.

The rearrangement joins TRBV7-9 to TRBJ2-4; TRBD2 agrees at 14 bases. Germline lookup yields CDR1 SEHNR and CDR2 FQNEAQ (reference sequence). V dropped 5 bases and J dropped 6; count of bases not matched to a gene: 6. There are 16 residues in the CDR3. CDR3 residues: CASSRATSGRGNIQYF. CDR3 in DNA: TGTGCCAGCAGCCGCGCGACTAGCGGGAGGGGAAACATTCAGTACTTC.

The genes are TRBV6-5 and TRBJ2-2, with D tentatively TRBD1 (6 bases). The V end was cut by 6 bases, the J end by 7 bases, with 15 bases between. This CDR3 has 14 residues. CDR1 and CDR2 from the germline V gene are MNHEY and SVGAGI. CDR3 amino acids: CASSRGRGDGELFF. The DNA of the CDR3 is TGTGCCAGCAGCCGCGGCAGGGGAGACGGGGAGCTGTTTTTT.

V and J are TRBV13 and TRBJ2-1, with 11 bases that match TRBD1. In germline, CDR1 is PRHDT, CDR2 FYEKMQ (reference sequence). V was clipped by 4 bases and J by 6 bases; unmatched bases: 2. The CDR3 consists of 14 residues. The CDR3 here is CASSSGTGGNEQFF. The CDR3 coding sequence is TGTGCCAGCAGCTCCGGGACAGGGGGCAATGAGCAGTTCTTC.

CDR3 residues: CASSLDPRRTGQGGLFF. Here the CDR3 DNA reads TGCGCCAGCAGCTTGGACCCACGTCGGACAGGGCAAGGAGGACTGTTTTTT. The chain employs TRBV5-1 and TRBJ1-4; 8 bases align to TRBD1. Germline CDR1 reads SGHRS; CDR2 reads YFSETQ. Unmatched junction bases numbered 17, after V lost 0 bases and J lost 13 bases. The CDR3 has 17 residues. The full variable domain, completed using reference TRBV5-1 and TRBJ1-4, is KAGVTQTPRYLIKTRGQQVTLSCSPISGHRSVSWYQQTPGQGLQFLFEYFSETQRNKGNFPGRFSGRQFSNSRSEMNVSTLELGDSALYLCASSLDPRRTGQGGLFFGSGTQLSVL.

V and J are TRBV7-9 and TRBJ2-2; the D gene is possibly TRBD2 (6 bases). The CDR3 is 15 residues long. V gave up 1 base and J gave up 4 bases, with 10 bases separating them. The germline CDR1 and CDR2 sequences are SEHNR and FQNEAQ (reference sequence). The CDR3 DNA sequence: TGTGCCAGCAGCTTAGTAAACGGGGGCACCGGGGAGCTGTTTTTT. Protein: CASSLVNGGTGELFF.

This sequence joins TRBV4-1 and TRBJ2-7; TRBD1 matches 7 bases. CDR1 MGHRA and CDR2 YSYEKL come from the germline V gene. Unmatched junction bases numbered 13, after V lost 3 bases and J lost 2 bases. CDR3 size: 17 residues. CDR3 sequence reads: CASSQYSRGRQAYEQYF. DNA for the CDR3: TGCGCCAGCAGCCAGTACTCGAGGGGGCGGCAAGCCTACGAGCAGTACTTC.

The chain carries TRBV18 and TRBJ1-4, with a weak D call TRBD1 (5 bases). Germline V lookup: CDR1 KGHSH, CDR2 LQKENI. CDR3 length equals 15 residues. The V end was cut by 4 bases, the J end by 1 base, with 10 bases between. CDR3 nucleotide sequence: TGTGCCAGCTCACGTTACGGGGGAACTAATGAAAAACTGTTTTTT. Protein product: CASSRYGGTNEKLFF.

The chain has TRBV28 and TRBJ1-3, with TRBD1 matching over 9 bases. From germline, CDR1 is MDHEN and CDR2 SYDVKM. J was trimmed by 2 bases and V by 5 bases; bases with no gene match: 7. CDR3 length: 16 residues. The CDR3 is CASSIQQGAPGNTIYF. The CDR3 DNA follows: TGTGCCAGCAGTATCCAACAGGGGGCGCCTGGAAACACCATATATTTT. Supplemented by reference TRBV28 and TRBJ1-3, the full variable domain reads DVKVTQSSRYLVKRTGEKVFLECVQDMDHENMFWYRQDPGLGLRLIYFSYDVKMKEKGDIPEGYSVSREKKERFSLILESASTNQTSMYLCASSIQQGAPGNTIYFGEGSWLTVV.

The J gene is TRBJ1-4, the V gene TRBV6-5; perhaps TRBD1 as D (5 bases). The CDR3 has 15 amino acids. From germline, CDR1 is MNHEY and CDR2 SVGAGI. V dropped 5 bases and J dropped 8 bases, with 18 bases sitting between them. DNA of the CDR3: TGTGCCAGCAGTGGAAACAGGTTTCTTGAAGAAAAACTGTTTTTT. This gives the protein CASSGNRFLEEKLFF.